What follows are 15 T cell receptor beta chains derived from one specimen sequenced in a study of blood T cell repertoires in COVID-19. Sequencing was performed with immunoSEQ multiplex PCR; in TCRdb, only in-frame clones are kept and a portion is missing. The sample yields roughly 120,000 clones, 88% seen once. Sequencing input: peripheral blood. These receptors were collected from a woman in her 50s with active or convalescent COVID-19.

J is TRBJ1-1 and V is TRBV13; no definite D call. There are 14 residues in the CDR3. Trimming pared 7 bases from V and 4 bases from J, leaving 16 bases between. Germline V gene lookup returns CDR1 PRHDT and CDR2 FYEKMQ (reference sequence). The CDR3 sequence: CASTGNTFPTEAFF. The CDR3 DNA is TGTGCCAGCACCGGGAATACCTTTCCCACTGAAGCTTTCTTT.

As regards this clone: A junction boundary mismatches the germline segment, possibly from a read error. The V and J genes are TRBV5-1 and TRBJ2-7; 8 bases match TRBD2. The CDR3 runs to 14 residues. Germline loops: CDR1 SGHRS, CDR2 YFSETQ. The CDR3 protein is CASTLDGRAYEQYF. DNA for the CDR3: TGCGCCAGCACCTTGGACGGGAGGGCCTACGAGCAGTACTTC.

This sequence joins TRBV6-5 and TRBJ2-7; the D is unclear. This CDR3 region has 13 residues. Trimming shortened V by 8 bases and J by 0 bases, and 11 bases separated the two germline ends. Per the germline V gene, CDR1 is MNHEY and CDR2 is SVGAGI. In DNA, the CDR3 is TGTGCCAGCGCGCCGTCCCCCTCCTACGAGCAGTACTTC. Its translation is CASAPSPSYEQYF.

The chain couples TRBV7-2 to TRBJ1-6, with D unresolved. Germline values: CDR1 SGHTA, CDR2 FQGNSA. Trimming left V 0 bases short and J 7 bases short, with 10 bases between. The CDR3 spans 15 residues. The CDR3 reads CASSLAGKRNSPLHF. The CDR3 DNA sequence: TGTGCCAGCAGCTTAGCTGGCAAAAGAAATTCACCCCTCCACTTT.

This clone was recorded a few times. This sequence joins TRBV5-1 and TRBJ2-7, with 8 bases fitting TRBD1. This CDR3 comprises 15 residues. Trimming cost V 5 bases and J 0 bases; bases outside gene matches: 7. The V gene's germline CDR1 is SGHRS and CDR2 YFSETQ. The CDR3 DNA reads as TGCGCCAGCAGTCATGGACAGGGTGGCTCCTACGAGCAGTACTTC. This translates into CASSHGQGGSYEQYF.

The chain couples TRBV5-1 to TRBJ1-4; D is undetermined. The V gene's germline CDR1 is SGHRS and CDR2 YFSETQ. The CDR3 contains 14 residues. Trimming stripped 2 bases from V and 2 bases from J, with 7 bases between. The CDR3 sequence: CASSLTATNEKLFF. In nucleotides, the CDR3 is TGCGCCAGCAGCTTAACAGCTACTAATGAAAAACTGTTTTTT.

The V and J genes are TRBV6-5 and TRBJ1-5; tentative D call: TRBD1 (5 bases). Germline V CDR1 and CDR2: MNHEY, SVGAGI. V was cut by 5 bases and J by 0 bases, with 11 bases left in between. This CDR3 comprises 15 residues. CDR3 nucleotides: TGTGCCAGCAGTAGCAGACAGAATAGCAATCAGCCCCAGCATTTT. Translating it yields CASSSRQNSNQPQHF.

The sample holds a few counts of this clone. This chain uses TRBV6-2 or TRBV6-3 with TRBJ2-3, with D possibly matching TRBD2 (6 bases). The CDR3 is made up of 14 amino acids. Germline CDR1 MNHEY, CDR2 SVGEGT. The germline V and J ends were trimmed by 4 bases and 2 bases, with 10 bases remaining between them. Written as DNA, the CDR3 is TGTGCCAGCAGTTGGGGGGATTCCACAGATACGCAGTATTTT. Its protein product is CASSWGDSTDTQYF.

The gene calls are TRBV6-2 or TRBV6-3 and TRBJ1-2, with TRBD1 identical over 8 bases. The germline V gene has CDR1 MNHEY and CDR2 SVGEGT. The CDR3 sequence is 16 residues long. The V segment lost 0 bases and the J segment 4 bases; nucleotides outside the gene matches: 7. In DNA form, the CDR3 reads TGTGCCAGCAGTTACTCGGATCCAGGGGGCTCCTATGGCTACACCTTC. It specifies CASSYSDPGGSYGYTF.

This sequence joins TRBV4-1 and TRBJ2-3, with TRBD2 matching over 10 bases. From germline, CDR1 is MGHRA and CDR2 YSYEKL. Trimming at V came to 4 bases and at J to 2 bases, leaving 9 bases not matched to a gene. The CDR3 runs 17 residues. CDR3 DNA: TGCGCCAGCAGCCTTTCCCGGACTAGCGGACACACAGATACGCAGTATTTT. This encodes CASSLSRTSGHTDTQYF.

The gene calls are TRBV14 and TRBJ2-5; a weak D match, TRBD2 (5 bases). The V gene lost 0 bases and the J gene lost 1 base, with 15 bases spanning the gap. Germline-derived CDR1 and CDR2 are SGHDN and FVKESK. The CDR3 spans 17 residues. The CDR3 protein is CASSQDRTFVFQETQYF. DNA for the CDR3: TGTGCCAGCAGCCAAGATAGGACTTTTGTGTTCCAAGAGACCCAGTACTTC.

About this clone itself: The junction differs from germline at one of its ends, possibly a read error. The CDR3 loop is CASSRRTGAASTPGELFF. The CDR3 DNA reads TGTGCTAGCAGCCGACGGACAGGGGCGGCATCCACGCCCGGGGAGCTGTTTTTT. V gene TRBV7-7 combines with J gene TRBJ2-2; the match to TRBD1 covers 9 bases. Germline V CDR1 and CDR2: SSHAT, FNYEAQ (reference sequence). This CDR3 contains 18 residues. Full variable domain (missing parts from reference TRBV7-7 and TRBJ2-2): GAGVSQSPRYKVTKRGQDVTLRCDPISSHATLYWYQQALGQGPEFLTYFNYEAQPDKSGLPSDRFSAERPEGSISTLTIQRTEQRDSAMYRCASSRRTGAASTPGELFFGEGSRLTVL.

The rearrangement links TRBV6-2 or TRBV6-3 to TRBJ2-6; tentatively, D is TRBD2 (5 bases). V lost 4 bases to trimming and J lost 0 bases, with 16 bases between them. Germline values: CDR1 MNHEY, CDR2 SVGEGT. This CDR3 comprises 18 residues. This chain's CDR3 is CASSSSGGRLSGANVLTF. CDR3 bases: TGTGCCAGCAGTTCCTCCGGAGGACGGCTCTCTGGGGCCAACGTCCTGACTTTC.

The V gene is TRBV27, the J gene TRBJ2-1; 14 nucleotides line up with TRBD2. The CDR3 spans 17 residues. V shed 2 bases and J 9 bases; nucleotides not matched to a gene: 9. Germline-derived CDR1 and CDR2 are MNHEY and SMNVEV (reference sequence). The CDR3 protein is CASSLPRLAGGPSEQFF. The DNA of the CDR3 is TGTGCCAGCAGTTTACCACGACTAGCGGGAGGGCCCAGTGAGCAGTTCTTC.

V usage is TRBV7-2 and J usage is TRBJ2-7, with no clear D. Germline assignment: CDR1 SGHTA and CDR2 FQGNSA. V shed 5 bases and J shed 3 bases, with 14 bases lying between them. The length of the CDR3 is 14 residues. The CDR3 DNA follows: TGTGCCAGCAGCCCCCAACCGAGTAACTACGAGCAGTACTTC. Translating gives CASSPQPSNYEQYF.